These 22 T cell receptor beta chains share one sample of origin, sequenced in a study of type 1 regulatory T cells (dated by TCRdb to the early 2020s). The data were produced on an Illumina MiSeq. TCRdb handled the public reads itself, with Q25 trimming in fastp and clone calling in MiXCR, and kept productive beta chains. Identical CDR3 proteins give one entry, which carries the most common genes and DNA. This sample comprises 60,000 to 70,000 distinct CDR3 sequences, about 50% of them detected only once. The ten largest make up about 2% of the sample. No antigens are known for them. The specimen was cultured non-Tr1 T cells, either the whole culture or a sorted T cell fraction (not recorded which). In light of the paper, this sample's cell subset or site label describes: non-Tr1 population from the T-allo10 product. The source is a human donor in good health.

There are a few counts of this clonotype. CDR3 sequence (DNA): TGCAGTGCTCCCGACCTAGCGATGGCTTTTGCGGAGACCCAGTACTTC. It yields the protein CSAPDLAMAFAETQYF. The V call is TRBV20-1, the J call TRBJ2-5, with TRBD2 as a possible D gene (6 bases). The CDR3 totals 16 residues. The germline V gene encodes CDR1 DFQATT and CDR2 SNEGSKA (reference sequence). Trimming pared 5 bases from V and 5 bases from J, leaving 24 bases between.

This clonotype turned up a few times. The CDR3 protein is CASSLGGGGSRTEAFF. CDR3 in DNA: TGTGCCAGCAGCTTAGGGGGAGGGGGGTCACGCACTGAAGCTTTCTTT. The V gene is TRBV7-9, the J gene TRBJ1-1, with D tentatively TRBD1 (6 bases). The germline V gene encodes CDR1 SEHNR and CDR2 FQNEAQ (reference sequence). Trimming shortened V by 1 base and J by 4 bases, and 16 bases separated the two germline ends. CDR3 length: 16 amino acids.

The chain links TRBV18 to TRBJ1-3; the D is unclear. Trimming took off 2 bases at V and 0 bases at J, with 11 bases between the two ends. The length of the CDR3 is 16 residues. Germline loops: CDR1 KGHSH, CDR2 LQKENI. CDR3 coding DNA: TGTGCCAGCTCACCAATGGAGGGAGGCTCTGGAAACACCATATATTTT. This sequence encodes CASSPMEGGSGNTIYF.

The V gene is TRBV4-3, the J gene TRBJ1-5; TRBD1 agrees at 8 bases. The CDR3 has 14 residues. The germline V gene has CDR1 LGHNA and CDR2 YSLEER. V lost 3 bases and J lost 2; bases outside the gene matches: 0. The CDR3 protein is CASSQGQGNQPQHF. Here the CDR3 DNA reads TGCGCCAGCAGCCAGGGACAGGGCAATCAGCCCCAGCATTTT.

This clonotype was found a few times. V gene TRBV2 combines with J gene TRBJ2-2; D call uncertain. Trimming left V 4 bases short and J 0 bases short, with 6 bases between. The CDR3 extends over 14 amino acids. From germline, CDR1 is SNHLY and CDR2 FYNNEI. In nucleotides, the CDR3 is TGTGCCAGCAGTGTCGCCCCGAACACCGGGGAGCTGTTTTTT. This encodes CASSVAPNTGELFF.

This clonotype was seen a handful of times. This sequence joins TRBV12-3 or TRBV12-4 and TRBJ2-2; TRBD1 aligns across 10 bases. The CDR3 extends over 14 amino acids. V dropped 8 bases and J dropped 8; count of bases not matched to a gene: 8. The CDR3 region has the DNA TGTGCCAGCCGGACAGGGGGAAGTGTTGGGGAGCTGTTTTTT. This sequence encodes CASRTGGSVGELFF.

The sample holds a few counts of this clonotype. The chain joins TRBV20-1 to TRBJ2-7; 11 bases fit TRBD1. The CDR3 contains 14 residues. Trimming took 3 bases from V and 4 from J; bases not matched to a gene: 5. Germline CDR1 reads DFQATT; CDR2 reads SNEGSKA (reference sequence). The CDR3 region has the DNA TGCAGTGCTAGGAGGACAGGGGGCTTGTACGAGCAGTACTTC. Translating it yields CSARRTGGLYEQYF.

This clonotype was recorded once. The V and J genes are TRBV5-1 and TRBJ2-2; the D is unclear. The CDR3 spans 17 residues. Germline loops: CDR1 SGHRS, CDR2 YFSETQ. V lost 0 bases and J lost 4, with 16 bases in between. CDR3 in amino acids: CASSLAWENSRTGELFF. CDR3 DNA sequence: TGCGCCAGCAGCTTGGCCTGGGAAAACTCTCGCACCGGGGAGCTGTTTTTT. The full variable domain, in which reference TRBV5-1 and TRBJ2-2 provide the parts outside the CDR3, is KAGVTQTPRYLIKTRGQQVTLSCSPISGHRSVSWYQQTPGQGLQFLFEYFSETQRNKGNFPGRFSGRQFSNSRSEMNVSTLELGDSALYLCASSLAWENSRTGELFFGEGSRLTVL.

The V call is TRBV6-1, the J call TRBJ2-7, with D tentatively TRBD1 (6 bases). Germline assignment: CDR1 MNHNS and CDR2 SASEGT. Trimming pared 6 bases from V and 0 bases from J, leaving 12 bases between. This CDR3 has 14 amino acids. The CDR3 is CASRDYRVSYEQYF. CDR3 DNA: TGTGCCAGCAGGGATTACAGGGTCTCCTACGAGCAGTACTTC.

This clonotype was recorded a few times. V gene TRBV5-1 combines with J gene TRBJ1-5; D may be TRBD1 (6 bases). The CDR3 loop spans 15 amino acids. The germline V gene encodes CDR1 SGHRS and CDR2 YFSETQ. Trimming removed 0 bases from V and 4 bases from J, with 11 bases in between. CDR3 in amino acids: CASSLAGGANQPQHF. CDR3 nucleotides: TGCGCCAGCAGCTTGGCCGGGGGGGCGAATCAGCCCCAGCATTTT.

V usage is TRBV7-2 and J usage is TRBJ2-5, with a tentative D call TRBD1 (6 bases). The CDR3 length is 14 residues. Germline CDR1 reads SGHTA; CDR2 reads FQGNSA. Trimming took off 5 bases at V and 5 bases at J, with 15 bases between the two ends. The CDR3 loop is CASSKDRTPETQYF. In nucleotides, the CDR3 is TGTGCCAGCAGCAAAGACAGGACCCCGGAGACCCAGTACTTC.

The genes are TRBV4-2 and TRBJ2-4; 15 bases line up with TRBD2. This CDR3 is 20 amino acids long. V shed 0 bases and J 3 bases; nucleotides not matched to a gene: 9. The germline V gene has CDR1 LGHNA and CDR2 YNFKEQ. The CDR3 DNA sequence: TGTGCCAGCAGCCAAGATCAAGGACTAGCGGGGGGGTTAGGCAAAAACATTCAGTACTTC. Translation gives CASSQDQGLAGGLGKNIQYF.

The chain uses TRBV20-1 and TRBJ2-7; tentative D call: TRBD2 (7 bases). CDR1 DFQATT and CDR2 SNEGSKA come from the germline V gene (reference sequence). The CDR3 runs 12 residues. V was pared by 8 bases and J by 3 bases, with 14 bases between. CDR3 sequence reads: CSTRGGGYEQYF. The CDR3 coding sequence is TGCAGTACTCGAGGGGGGGGCTACGAGCAGTACTTC.

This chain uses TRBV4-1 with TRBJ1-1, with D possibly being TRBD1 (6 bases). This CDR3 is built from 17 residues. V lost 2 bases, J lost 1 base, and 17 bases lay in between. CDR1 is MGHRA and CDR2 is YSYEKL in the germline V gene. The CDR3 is CASSQLPGGAANTEAFF. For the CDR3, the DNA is TGCGCCAGCAGCCAACTCCCTGGGGGGGCGGCGAACACTGAAGCTTTCTTT.

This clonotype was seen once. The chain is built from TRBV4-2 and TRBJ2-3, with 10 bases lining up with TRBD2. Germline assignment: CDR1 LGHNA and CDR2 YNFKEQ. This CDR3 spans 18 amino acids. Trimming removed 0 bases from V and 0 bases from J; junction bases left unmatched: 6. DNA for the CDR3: TGTGCCAGCAGCCAAGATCCCCGGACTAGCGGAAGCACAGATACGCAGTATTTT. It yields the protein CASSQDPRTSGSTDTQYF.

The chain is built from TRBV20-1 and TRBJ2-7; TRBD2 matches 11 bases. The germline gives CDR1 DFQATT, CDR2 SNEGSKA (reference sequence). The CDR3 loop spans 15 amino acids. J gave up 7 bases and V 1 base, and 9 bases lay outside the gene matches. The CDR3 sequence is CSARGTGTSGREQYF. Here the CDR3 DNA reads TGCAGTGCTAGAGGCACCGGGACTAGCGGTAGGGAGCAGTACTTC.

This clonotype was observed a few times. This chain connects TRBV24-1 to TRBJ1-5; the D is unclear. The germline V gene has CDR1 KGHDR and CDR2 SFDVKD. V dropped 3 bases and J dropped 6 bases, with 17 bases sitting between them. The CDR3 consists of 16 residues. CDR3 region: CATSDPSFGGSQPQHF. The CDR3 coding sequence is TGTGCCACCAGTGATCCCTCTTTTGGTGGGAGTCAGCCCCAGCATTTT.

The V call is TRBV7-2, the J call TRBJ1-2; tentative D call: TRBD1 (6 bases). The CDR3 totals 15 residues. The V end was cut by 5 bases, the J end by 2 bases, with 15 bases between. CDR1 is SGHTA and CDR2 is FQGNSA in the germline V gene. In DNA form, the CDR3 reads TGTGCCAGCAGCCTATCTAGGGGGGCCAACTATGGCTACACCTTC. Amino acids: CASSLSRGANYGYTF.

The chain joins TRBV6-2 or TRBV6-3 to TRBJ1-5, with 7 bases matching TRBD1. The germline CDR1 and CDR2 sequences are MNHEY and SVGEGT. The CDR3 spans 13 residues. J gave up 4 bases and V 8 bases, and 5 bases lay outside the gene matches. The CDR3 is CASGPTGNQPQHF. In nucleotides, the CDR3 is TGTGCCAGCGGCCCGACAGGGAATCAGCCCCAGCATTTT.

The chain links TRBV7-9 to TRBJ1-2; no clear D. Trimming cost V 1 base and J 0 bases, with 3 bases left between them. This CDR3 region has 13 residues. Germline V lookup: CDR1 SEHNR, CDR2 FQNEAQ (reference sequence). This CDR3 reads CASSLDTNYGYTF. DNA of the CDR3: TGTGCCAGCAGCTTAGACACTAACTATGGCTACACCTTC.

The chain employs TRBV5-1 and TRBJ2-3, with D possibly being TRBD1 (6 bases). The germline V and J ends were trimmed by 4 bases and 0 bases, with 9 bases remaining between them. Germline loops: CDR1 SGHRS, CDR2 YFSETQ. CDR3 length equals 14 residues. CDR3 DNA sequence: TGCGCCAGCAGCCGGGACATAAGCACAGATACGCAGTATTTT. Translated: CASSRDISTDTQYF.

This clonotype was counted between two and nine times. Here the CDR3 reads CASSFLGNTIYF. For the CDR3, the DNA is TGTGCCAGCAGTTTCCTCGGAAACACCATATATTTT. This chain joins TRBV12-3 or TRBV12-4 and TRBJ1-3; D not certain. This CDR3 is 12 amino acids long. V shed 3 bases and J shed 4 bases, with 4 bases lying between them.